This is a list of T cell receptor beta chains from one sample in a study of T cells in Graves' hyperthyroidism and ophthalmopathy. TCRdb analysed the multiplex PCR reads with MiXCR anew, one entry per CDR3 protein. The data hold around 600,000 distinct CDR3 sequences, with more than 15% observed a single time. Sequencing used blood. The source of these receptors is a woman aged 40 to 49 with Graves' ophthalmopathy. The CDR3 runs from the conserved cysteine through the conserved F or W. Each record gives: clone size, V gene, D gene, J gene, CDR3 DNA, CDR3 protein. The D gene is left open where the match is weak. Not every row has a clone size; where given, it reads once, few, many or a size class.

abundance: few
v_gene: TRBV6-1
d_gene: -
j_gene: TRBJ1-5
CDR3nt: TGTGCCAGCTTTCCCTTGGATGGATGGTATAGCAATCAGCCCCAGCATTTT
CDR3aa: CASFPLDGWYSNQPQHF

abundance: many
v_gene: TRBV12-3/TRBV12-4
d_gene: -
j_gene: TRBJ2-5
CDR3nt: TGTGCCAGCAGCTTGCTGGGAGAGACCCAGTACTTC
CDR3aa: CASSLLGETQYF

abundance: few
v_gene: TRBV20-1
d_gene: -
j_gene: TRBJ2-1
CDR3nt: TGCAGTGGTTTGGGAGAGTGGTATAATGAGCAGTTCTTC
CDR3aa: CSGLGEWYNEQFF

abundance: many
v_gene: TRBV28
d_gene: -
j_gene: TRBJ2-3
CDR3nt: TGTGCCAGCAGAGGGGGGAGTCTCAGCACAGATACGCAGTATTTT
CDR3aa: CASRGGSLSTDTQYF

abundance: many
v_gene: TRBV28
d_gene: TRBD2
j_gene: TRBJ2-1
CDR3nt: TGTGCCAGCAGAGGTGGCAGCGGGGGGTATGAGCAGTTCTTC
CDR3aa: CASRGGSGGYEQFF

abundance: -
v_gene: TRBV6-1
d_gene: -
j_gene: TRBJ2-1
CDR3nt: TGTGCCAGCAGTTCAGGGATAACGATAGTAAATGAGCAGTTCTTC
CDR3aa: CASSSGITIVNEQFF

abundance: many
v_gene: TRBV2
d_gene: TRBD2
j_gene: TRBJ2-3
CDR3nt: TGTGCCAGCGGAAGGACTAGCCGTACAGATACGCAGTATTTT
CDR3aa: CASGRTSRTDTQYF

abundance: few
v_gene: TRBV19
d_gene: -
j_gene: TRBJ1-5
CDR3nt: TGTGCCAGCGGGGGTCTAAATCAGCCCCAGCATTTT
CDR3aa: CASGGLNQPQHF

abundance: -
v_gene: TRBV29-1
d_gene: TRBD2
j_gene: TRBJ2-5
CDR3nt: TGCAGCGTTGATGGCGGGGGGTTAGGTGAGACCCAGTACTTC
CDR3aa: CSVDGGGLGETQYF

abundance: many
v_gene: TRBV3-1
d_gene: TRBD1
j_gene: TRBJ1-6
CDR3nt: TGTGCCAGCAGCCAAGATCTTCCAGGGGGGGGATCACCCCTCCACTTT
CDR3aa: CASSQDLPGGGSPLHF

abundance: many
v_gene: TRBV18
d_gene: -
j_gene: TRBJ2-5
CDR3nt: TGTGCCAGCTCACCACCGGACCAAGAGACCCAGTACTTC
CDR3aa: CASSPPDQETQYF

abundance: many
v_gene: TRBV5-1
d_gene: -
j_gene: TRBJ2-6
CDR3nt: TGCGCCAGCAGACCACAGAGCTCTGGGGCCAACGTCCTGACTTTC
CDR3aa: CASRPQSSGANVLTF

abundance: many
v_gene: TRBV28
d_gene: TRBD1
j_gene: TRBJ2-3
CDR3nt: TGTGCCAGCAGTTTCCGACAGGGAACAGATACGCAGTATTTT
CDR3aa: CASSFRQGTDTQYF

abundance: few
v_gene: TRBV2
d_gene: -
j_gene: TRBJ2-7
CDR3nt: TGTGCCAGCACCGCCGGGACCGCCCTTGGGGAGCAGTACTTC
CDR3aa: CASTAGTALGEQYF

abundance: many
v_gene: TRBV6-1
d_gene: -
j_gene: TRBJ1-1
CDR3nt: TGTGCCAGCAGTGAGAAAAGGACGGATGAAGCTTTCTTT
CDR3aa: CASSEKRTDEAFF

abundance: many
v_gene: TRBV30
d_gene: TRBD2
j_gene: TRBJ2-1
CDR3nt: TGTGCCTGGATGTTGGGACTAGCGGGAGCCTACAATGAGCAGTTCTTC
CDR3aa: CAWMLGLAGAYNEQFF

abundance: few
v_gene: TRBV12-3/TRBV12-4
d_gene: -
j_gene: TRBJ2-7
CDR3nt: TGTGCCAGCAGTTTGACGGACGGGACCTACGAGCAGTACTTC
CDR3aa: CASSLTDGTYEQYF

abundance: many
v_gene: TRBV6-1
d_gene: TRBD2
j_gene: TRBJ2-7
CDR3nt: TGTGCCAGCAGTGGGGGACTAGCGGGAGTGAGCGAGCAGTACTTC
CDR3aa: CASSGGLAGVSEQYF

abundance: -
v_gene: TRBV7-8
d_gene: TRBD2
j_gene: TRBJ2-3
CDR3nt: TGTGCCAGCAGCCAGGGCGCTAGCGGGACCCGCACAGATACGCAGTATTTT
CDR3aa: CASSQGASGTRTDTQYF

abundance: many
v_gene: TRBV3-1
d_gene: -
j_gene: TRBJ1-1
CDR3nt: TGTGCCAGCAGCCGGTATACGGGGGCTGAAGCTTTCTTT
CDR3aa: CASSRYTGAEAFF

abundance: -
v_gene: TRBV12-3/TRBV12-4
d_gene: -
j_gene: TRBJ2-5
CDR3nt: TGTGCCAGCAGACTACACCAGGGGGGGGGGGGACAAGAGACCCAGTACTTC
CDR3aa: CASRLHQGGGGQETQYF

abundance: -
v_gene: TRBV19
d_gene: -
j_gene: TRBJ2-1
CDR3nt: TGTGCCAGTAGTACCCCGGACATCTCTTTTAACCACAATGAGCAGTTCTTC
CDR3aa: CASSTPDISFNHNEQFF

abundance: few
v_gene: TRBV10-3
d_gene: -
j_gene: TRBJ2-7
CDR3nt: TGTGCCATCAGTGTTGACCGAAGCTCCTACGAGCAGTACTTC
CDR3aa: CAISVDRSSYEQYF

abundance: few
v_gene: TRBV6-2/TRBV6-3
d_gene: TRBD1
j_gene: TRBJ2-2
CDR3nt: TGTGCCAGCAAGGAATTGGGACAGGGCGAGACCGGGGAGCTGTTTTTT
CDR3aa: CASKELGQGETGELFF

abundance: few
v_gene: TRBV30
d_gene: TRBD2
j_gene: TRBJ2-7
CDR3nt: TGTGCCTGGAGTCCCGGGACTAACCTAAATTCCTACGAGCAGTACTTC
CDR3aa: CAWSPGTNLNSYEQYF

abundance: many
v_gene: TRBV6-1
d_gene: -
j_gene: TRBJ2-2
CDR3nt: TGTGCCAGCAGGGAGGCTCGAACGGCCGGGGAGCTGTTTTTT
CDR3aa: CASREARTAGELFF

abundance: many
v_gene: TRBV20-1
d_gene: -
j_gene: TRBJ2-7
CDR3nt: TGCAGTGCTCCCAATGAGGGCGGGTACGAGCAGTACTTC
CDR3aa: CSAPNEGGYEQYF

abundance: many
v_gene: TRBV5-1
d_gene: -
j_gene: TRBJ1-1
CDR3nt: TGCGCCAGCAGCCGACTTGGGGAGAACACTGAAGCTTTCTTT
CDR3aa: CASSRLGENTEAFF

abundance: -
v_gene: TRBV7-3
d_gene: -
j_gene: TRBJ2-1
CDR3nt: TGTGCCAGCAGCCGGTGGGGCAGCGAATACAATGAGCAGTTCTTC
CDR3aa: CASSRWGSEYNEQFF

abundance: many
v_gene: TRBV12-3/TRBV12-4
d_gene: TRBD2
j_gene: TRBJ2-2
CDR3nt: TGTGCCAGCACATATCCACTGGCGGGAGGGCCCAGGGCGAACACCGGGGAGCTGTTTTTT
CDR3aa: CASTYPLAGGPRANTGELFF

abundance: many
v_gene: TRBV20-1
d_gene: TRBD2
j_gene: TRBJ2-7
CDR3nt: TGCAGTGCTAGAGTTACTTCTAGCGGACAATACGAGCAGTACTTC
CDR3aa: CSARVTSSGQYEQYF

abundance: many
v_gene: TRBV18
d_gene: -
j_gene: TRBJ1-4
CDR3nt: TGTGCCAGCTCACCAAACCAGGGAGAAGAAAAACTGTTTTTT
CDR3aa: CASSPNQGEEKLFF

abundance: once
v_gene: TRBV5-4
d_gene: TRBD2
j_gene: TRBJ2-1
CDR3nt: TGTGCCAGCAGCCGACTAGCGGGAGATGAGCAGTTCTTC
CDR3aa: CASSRLAGDEQFF

abundance: many
v_gene: TRBV6-9
d_gene: TRBD1
j_gene: TRBJ2-5
CDR3nt: TGTGCCAGCAGTCCTAGACAGGGGGGGGGACGGGGGACCCAGTACTTC
CDR3aa: CASSPRQGGGRGTQYF

abundance: few
v_gene: TRBV2
d_gene: -
j_gene: TRBJ2-1
CDR3nt: TGTGCCAGCAGTGAAGAGACTGGCCTCAATGAGCAGTTCTTC
CDR3aa: CASSEETGLNEQFF

abundance: few
v_gene: TRBV20-1
d_gene: -
j_gene: TRBJ2-5
CDR3nt: TGCAGTGCCCCGACCGCTATACAAGAGACCCAGTACTTC
CDR3aa: CSAPTAIQETQYF

abundance: -
v_gene: TRBV27
d_gene: -
j_gene: TRBJ1-5
CDR3nt: TGTGCCAGCAGTCCCCTGGGCCGAGTGGGCAATCAGCCCCAGCATTTT
CDR3aa: CASSPLGRVGNQPQHF

abundance: many
v_gene: TRBV28
d_gene: TRBD2
j_gene: TRBJ2-3
CDR3nt: TGTGCCAGCAGTTTAATAGCGGGGCAAACAGATACGCAGTATTTT
CDR3aa: CASSLIAGQTDTQYF

abundance: few
v_gene: TRBV5-5
d_gene: -
j_gene: TRBJ2-5
CDR3nt: TGTGCCAGCAGCACCCGTACTGGACGCGGCCAAGAGACCCAGTACTTC
CDR3aa: CASSTRTGRGQETQYF

abundance: few
v_gene: TRBV2
d_gene: TRBD2
j_gene: TRBJ2-1
CDR3nt: TGTGCCAGCAGACCGGGACTAGCGGGGTCTGAGCAGTTCTTC
CDR3aa: CASRPGLAGSEQFF

abundance: -
v_gene: TRBV29-1
d_gene: TRBD1
j_gene: TRBJ1-2
CDR3nt: TGCAGCGCCGCCCACGGACAGGGGGCCTATGGCTACACCTTC
CDR3aa: CSAAHGQGAYGYTF

abundance: many
v_gene: TRBV11-2
d_gene: TRBD2
j_gene: TRBJ2-5
CDR3nt: TGTGCCAGCAGCTTAGAGACTAGCGGTCTAGAGACCCAGTACTTC
CDR3aa: CASSLETSGLETQYF

abundance: few
v_gene: TRBV5-1
d_gene: TRBD2
j_gene: TRBJ2-3
CDR3nt: TGCGCCAGCAGCGCCCCGGGACTAGCGGGGTTGACGCAGTATTTT
CDR3aa: CASSAPGLAGLTQYF

abundance: few
v_gene: TRBV3-1
d_gene: -
j_gene: TRBJ2-5
CDR3nt: TGTGCCAGCAGCCCGGATTACGAGACCCAGTACTTC
CDR3aa: CASSPDYETQYF

abundance: few
v_gene: TRBV12-3/TRBV12-4
d_gene: -
j_gene: TRBJ1-4
CDR3nt: TGTGCCAGCAGTTCCTCCGGAGGCTCGGGTAATGAAAAACTGTTTTTT
CDR3aa: CASSSSGGSGNEKLFF

abundance: many
v_gene: TRBV20-1
d_gene: -
j_gene: TRBJ2-7
CDR3nt: TGCAGTGCGGAGGGGGGCTCCTCCTACGAGCAGTACTTC
CDR3aa: CSAEGGSSYEQYF

abundance: many
v_gene: TRBV7-2
d_gene: -
j_gene: TRBJ2-7
CDR3nt: TGTGCCAGCAGCTTAACAGGGACGGGCGAGCAGTACTTC
CDR3aa: CASSLTGTGEQYF

abundance: few
v_gene: TRBV5-1
d_gene: -
j_gene: TRBJ2-6
CDR3nt: TGCGCCAGCAGCCCCATCTTTAGTTCTGGGGCCAACGTCCTGACTTTC
CDR3aa: CASSPIFSSGANVLTF

abundance: many
v_gene: TRBV19
d_gene: TRBD1
j_gene: TRBJ2-3
CDR3nt: TGTGCCAGTAGCTCACAGGGGCAAGGTGATACGCAGTATTTT
CDR3aa: CASSSQGQGDTQYF

abundance: -
v_gene: TRBV29-1
d_gene: -
j_gene: TRBJ2-2
CDR3nt: TGCAGCGCCCGGAGAAACACCGGGGAGCTGTTTTTT
CDR3aa: CSARRNTGELFF

abundance: many
v_gene: TRBV9
d_gene: -
j_gene: TRBJ2-3
CDR3nt: TGTGCCAGCAGCGTAACGTCGGGGGAGAGCACAGATACGCAGTATTTT
CDR3aa: CASSVTSGESTDTQYF

abundance: many
v_gene: TRBV18
d_gene: -
j_gene: TRBJ2-3
CDR3nt: TGTGCCAGCTCACCTCTAGACAGTAGCACAGATACGCAGTATTTT
CDR3aa: CASSPLDSSTDTQYF

abundance: many
v_gene: TRBV11-2
d_gene: -
j_gene: TRBJ2-3
CDR3nt: TGTGCCAGCAGCTTAGGCTACGGGAGCACAGATACGCAGTATTTT
CDR3aa: CASSLGYGSTDTQYF

abundance: -
v_gene: TRBV28
d_gene: -
j_gene: TRBJ2-7
CDR3nt: TGTGCCAGCAGCCTTCTTCAAGAGACCTACGAGCAGTACTTC
CDR3aa: CASSLLQETYEQYF

abundance: many
v_gene: TRBV20-1
d_gene: -
j_gene: TRBJ2-1
CDR3nt: TGCAGTGCTAGAGATGGCCTGTACAATGAGCAGTTCTTC
CDR3aa: CSARDGLYNEQFF